This is a list of T cell receptor beta chains from one sample in a study of cytomegalovirus exposure and HLA in healthy donors. Profiled with immunoSEQ multiplex PCR; TCRdb holds only in-frame clones, not every one. The table has around 170,000 clones, about four fifths seen once. The material sequenced was PBMCs. These receptors originate from a boy younger than 10 in good health and CMV-seronegative. Each CDR3 is given without its conserved first and last residue.

v_gene | CDR3aa
TRBV4-1 | ASSQEFSGTSDYNEQF
TRBV27 | ASSLASSGWYEQY
TRBV5-1 | ASSLAGQGANTEAF
TRBV19 | ASSIGMRSYEQY
TRBV5-1 | ASSWTSGSLYNEQF
TRBV18 | ASSPRGQSSYNEQF
TRBV5-1 | ASRDRDYGYT
TRBV7-2 | ASSSPRGTVY
TRBV2 | ERGDRDEQY
TRBV4-1 | ASSQDQGTSGMYNGELF
TRBV9 | ASSGHWAQNYGYT
TRBV7-6 | ASSGLAGPNPNEQF
TRBV15 | ATSRDLGSHGYT
TRBV27 | ASSPSPGLNEKLF
TRBV19 | ASSIGLRQETQY
TRBV2 | ATFRDRDTEAF
TRBV30 | AWSASGIATDTQY
TRBV10-3 | AISESSGSTDTQY
TRBV5-4 | ASSLLPGQARDTEAF
TRBV28 | ASSLGEAVLAGEGY
TRBV5-1 | ASSSQGSGELF
TRBV30 | AWSQGANQPQH
TRBV5-1 | ASSYLMTSGQETQY
TRBV6-1 | ASSEALTNPSYEQY
TRBV5-1 | ASSVRLAGGNEQF
TRBV5-8 | ASSIGTRSQQY
TRBV6-1 | ASTLIVEGTEAF
TRBV6-5 | ASSTTGGGTEAF
TRBV11-2 | ASSPTGRSSYEQY
TRBV5-1 | ASSLGARDNEQF
TRBV7-3 | ASSPSQGAYNEQF
TRBV7-9 | ASSLDRGVENEQF
TRBV6-1 | ASSEGPTGYEAF
TRBV7-8 | ASSLVSGAEHEQY
TRBV2 | ASSGQRGRGTEAF
TRBV7-8 | ASSLVDRGHGYT
TRBV28 | ASRSITGTGAFWADTQY
TRBV28 | ASSRLTYQETQY
TRBV5-1 | ASSLAQRRRFYEQY
TRBV9 | ASSPDRGYGYT
TRBV27 | ASSLANTGELF
TRBV10-1 | ASSDRAGEQY
TRBV7-9 | ASSLADTGTGELF